This is a list of T cell receptor beta chains from one sample in a study of T-cell reconstitution after alpha-beta-depleted transplantation in children. TCRdb recomputed calls from the PCR reads with MiXCR, one row per CDR3 protein. Of roughly 190,000 distinct CDR3 sequences listed, 14% to 15% are singletons. Sequences were derived from PBMCs from the stem cell graft donor, sampled from the stem cell graft. These receptors were obtained from a human donor who donated a stem cell graft to a child with acute lymphoblastic leukemia. CDR3s include the opening cysteine and the closing phenylalanine or tryptophan. A D gene is named only where the DNA matches it firmly. Rows may omit the clone size; those that give it use once, few, many or a size class.

CDR3 protein,CDR3 DNA,D gene,clone size,J gene,V gene
CASSLLGGRSENEQFF,TGCGCCAGCAGCTTACTGGGTGGGCGGAGTGAGAATGAGCAGTTCTTC,NA,many,TRBJ2-1,TRBV5-1
CASSLTGYNYGYTF,TGTGCCAGCAGCCTTACGGGGTACAACTATGGCTACACCTTC,NA,few,TRBJ1-2,TRBV12-3/TRBV12-4
CASSIWEEQYF,TGTGCCAGCAGCATATGGGAGGAGCAGTACTTC,NA,many,TRBJ2-7,TRBV7-9
CASTSPTGVRNTEAFF,TGTGCCAGCACTTCCCCGACAGGCGTTCGGAACACTGAAGCTTTCTTT,NA,many,TRBJ1-1,TRBV6-5
CASSITPGLEQFF,TGTGCCAGCAGCATCACCCCGGGACTAGAGCAGTTCTTC,TRBD2,many,TRBJ2-1,TRBV7-8
CSVEKGRRDTEAFF,TGCAGCGTTGAGAAGGGGCGGAGGGACACTGAAGCTTTCTTT,NA,few,TRBJ1-1,TRBV29-1
CAWSEGGGTTAFF,TGTGCCTGGAGTGAAGGGGGTGGAACTACAGCTTTCTTT,NA,many,TRBJ1-1,TRBV30
CASSEGMGAIGEQYF,TGCGCCAGCAGTGAGGGGATGGGGGCGATTGGCGAGCAGTACTTC,NA,many,TRBJ2-7,TRBV5-1
CASSRDTGGQFF,TGTGCCAGCAGTCGGGACACAGGGGGGCAGTTCTTC,TRBD1,NA,TRBJ2-1,TRBV6-5
CASSLVPEGEQFF,TGCGCCAGCAGCTTGGTGCCTGAGGGTGAGCAGTTCTTC,NA,many,TRBJ2-1,TRBV5-1
CASSKGHSGTSGGILAKNIQYF,TGTGCCAGTAGTAAAGGACACTCCGGGACTAGCGGGGGTATACTAGCCAAAAACATTCAGTACTTC,TRBD2,many,TRBJ2-4,TRBV19
CASSKALWADLGDYEQYF,TGTGCCAGCAGCAAAGCGCTTTGGGCGGACCTTGGGGATTACGAGCAGTACTTC,NA,NA,TRBJ2-7,TRBV21-1
CASSYETTEAFF,TGTGCCAGCAGTTACGAGACGACTGAAGCTTTCTTT,NA,many,TRBJ1-1,TRBV7-9
CASSTTGNNEKLFF,TGTGCCAGCAGTACGACAGGGAATAATGAAAAACTGTTTTTT,TRBD1,many,TRBJ1-4,TRBV6-2/TRBV6-3
CASSLGPGREQFF,TGTGCCAGCAGTCTAGGACCTGGACGTGAGCAGTTCTTC,NA,few,TRBJ2-1,TRBV2
CSARGSGGYEQYF,TGCAGTGCTAGAGGTAGCGGGGGCTACGAGCAGTACTTC,TRBD2,many,TRBJ2-7,TRBV20-1
CASSPLTGEADTQYF,TGTGCCAGCAGCCCCCTGACAGGTGAAGCAGATACGCAGTATTTT,NA,many,TRBJ2-3,TRBV4-2
CASRGLEGEGHNEQFF,TGCGCCAGCAGGGGCCTTGAGGGTGAGGGCCACAATGAGCAGTTCTTC,NA,many,TRBJ2-1,TRBV5-1
CASSQELETQYF,TGTGCCAGCAGCCAAGAACTGGAGACCCAGTACTTC,NA,NA,TRBJ2-5,TRBV3-1
CSAPMNTEAFF,TGCAGTGCTCCTATGAACACTGAAGCTTTCTTT,NA,NA,TRBJ1-1,TRBV20-1
CASSPGTSVSGELFF,TGCGCCAGCAGCCCTGGGACTAGCGTTAGCGGGGAGCTGTTTTTT,TRBD2,many,TRBJ2-2,TRBV5-1
CASSLGGPGELFF,TGTGCCAGCAGCTTGGGGGGGCCCGGGGAGCTGTTTTTT,NA,many,TRBJ2-2,TRBV5-6
CASSRTVTYEQYF,TGTGCCAGCAGCCGGACGGTTACCTACGAGCAGTACTTC,NA,NA,TRBJ2-7,TRBV7-2
CASTTGIWGELFF,TGTGCCAGCACCACCGGTATCTGGGGGGAGCTGTTTTTT,NA,many,TRBJ2-2,TRBV3-1
CAWSATGPDGYTF,TGTGCCTGGAGTGCGACGGGACCCGATGGCTACACCTTC,NA,NA,TRBJ1-2,TRBV30
CSARAPDTQYF,TGCAGTGCTAGAGCCCCAGATACGCAGTATTTT,NA,NA,TRBJ2-3,TRBV20-1
CSVATGTSPYEQYF,TGCAGCGTTGCTACCGGGACTTCACCCTACGAGCAGTACTTC,NA,many,TRBJ2-7,TRBV29-1
CASSRDGSYNEQFF,TGCGCCAGCAGCCGGGACGGTTCCTACAATGAGCAGTTCTTC,NA,many,TRBJ2-1,TRBV5-1
CASTPSRGAGAEAFF,TGCGCCAGCACCCCGAGTAGGGGGGCTGGGGCCGAAGCTTTCTTT,NA,many,TRBJ1-1,TRBV5-1
CSARDQGTYSPLHF,TGCAGTGCTAGAGATCAGGGGACTTACTCACCCCTCCACTTT,NA,few,TRBJ1-6,TRBV20-1
CASRGGFSGSTGELFF,TGTGCCAGCAGAGGGGGGTTTTCGGGATCCACCGGGGAGCTGTTTTTT,NA,NA,TRBJ2-2,TRBV3-1
CASSLQQGVLLGEQFF,TGTGCCAGCTCACTCCAACAGGGGGTCCTCCTCGGTGAGCAGTTCTTC,TRBD1,few,TRBJ2-1,TRBV18
CAWSSSGNTIYF,TGTGCCTGGAGTAGTTCTGGAAACACCATATATTTT,NA,many,TRBJ1-3,TRBV30
CASSPRTGLNNEQFF,TGTGCCAGCAGTCCCAGGACAGGGCTTAACAATGAGCAGTTCTTC,TRBD1,many,TRBJ2-1,TRBV12-3/TRBV12-4
CASSLGWGDGTEAFF,TGTGCCAGCAGCTTGGGGTGGGGCGATGGCACTGAAGCTTTCTTT,NA,many,TRBJ1-1,TRBV5-4
CASSLGHNYEQYF,TGTGCCAGCAGTTTGGGACACAACTACGAGCAGTACTTC,NA,many,TRBJ2-7,TRBV12-3/TRBV12-4
CASSQPDRKNGLTEQYF,TGTGCCAGCAGCCAGCCGGACAGGAAAAATGGGTTGACCGAGCAGTACTTC,TRBD1,many,TRBJ2-7,TRBV3-1
CASSLGQIDNEQFF,TGCGCCAGCAGCTTGGGCCAAATCGACAATGAGCAGTTCTTC,NA,many,TRBJ2-1,TRBV5-1
CASSFRRGSYGYTF,TGTGCCAGCAGTTTTCGGCGGGGTTCCTATGGCTACACCTTC,NA,many,TRBJ1-2,TRBV28
CASSLDRAGAGASYNEQFF,TGTGCCAGCAGCTTGGACAGGGCGGGGGCGGGGGCCTCCTACAATGAGCAGTTCTTC,NA,NA,TRBJ2-1,TRBV5-4
CATSTGYTDTQYF,TGTGCCACCAGTACAGGGTATACAGATACGCAGTATTTT,NA,many,TRBJ2-3,TRBV24-1
CASSQGAVLEAFF,TGTGCCAGCAGCCAAGGCGCCGTCTTAGAAGCTTTCTTT,NA,many,TRBJ1-1,TRBV3-1
CSARGLAGSNEQFF,TGCAGTGCTAGAGGGCTAGCGGGCTCGAATGAGCAGTTCTTC,TRBD2,many,TRBJ2-1,TRBV20-1
CASSPSSGGFYSYEQYF,TGTGCCAGCAGCCCCTCTAGCGGAGGGTTCTACTCCTACGAGCAGTACTTC,TRBD2,many,TRBJ2-7,TRBV13
CASSEGSNNEQFF,TGCGCCAGCAGTGAGGGCTCAAACAATGAGCAGTTCTTC,NA,many,TRBJ2-1,TRBV5-1
CASSATSGTYEQYF,TGCGCCAGCAGCGCGACTTCGGGGACCTACGAGCAGTACTTC,NA,NA,TRBJ2-7,TRBV5-1
CSAGAPGHPNSNQPQHF,TGCAGTGCTGGGGCCCCAGGACACCCCAATAGCAATCAGCCCCAGCATTTT,NA,few,TRBJ1-5,TRBV20-1
CASSRYGGNYGYTF,TGTGCCAGCAGCCGTTACGGGGGAAACTATGGCTACACCTTC,NA,many,TRBJ1-2,TRBV27
CASSLGRTGHTEAFF,TGTGCCAGCAGTTTAGGTCGGACAGGGCACACTGAAGCTTTCTTT,TRBD1,NA,TRBJ1-1,TRBV27
CASSFWTGPQHF,TGTGCCAGCAGCTTTTGGACAGGGCCCCAGCATTTT,TRBD1,few,TRBJ1-5,TRBV7-2
CASSNQDRTDTQYF,TGTGCCAGCAGTAACCAAGACAGGACAGATACGCAGTATTTT,NA,once,TRBJ2-3,TRBV2
CASSLPGVQANTEAFF,TGTGCCAGCAGTCTCCCAGGGGTCCAAGCGAACACTGAAGCTTTCTTT,NA,few,TRBJ1-1,TRBV12-3/TRBV12-4
CASSFTIGLAGSTHEQFF,TGCGCCAGCAGCTTCACAATCGGACTAGCGGGAAGCACTCATGAGCAGTTCTTC,TRBD2,many,TRBJ2-1,TRBV5-1